This TCR beta chain was found in a study of blood T cell repertoires in COVID-19. Study-level background: The United States, Italy and Spain were the sources of the acute and convalescent COVID-19 samples.

V was shortened by 2 bases and J by 3 bases, with 11 bases between the two germline ends. This CDR3 comprises 14 residues. The V gene's germline CDR1 is LGHNT and CDR2 FRNRAP. Under the authors' procedure: Amplification of reference gene primers was used by the study to estimate nucleated cell counts. Clones were sequenced by immunoSEQ multiplex PCR, and TCRdb holds only the in-frame ones, with some missing. The V and J calls and the clone size are those of that table, but D and trimming were determined from the DNA. This sample carries about 30,000 clones, around nine tenths of them seen once, and the ten largest clones take 14%.

Sample: peripheral blood. The genes are TRBV12-5 and TRBJ2-7; D gene unclear. This receptor was taken from a man aged 55 to 69 with active COVID-19. In nucleotides, the CDR3 is TGTGCTAGTGGTTTGTTGCCCCACATCTACGAGCAGTACTTC. It specifies CASGLLPHIYEQYF.